The rows below give T cell receptor beta chains drawn from one sample of a study of Graves' ophthalmopathy and Graves' hyperthyroidism. MiXCR, applied by TCRdb to the multiplex PCR reads, yields one record per CDR3 protein. Among 450,000 to 600,000 distinct CDR3 sequences, about two fifths were seen once, and the ten largest hold around 4%. The sequencing sample was made of peripheral blood or thyroid tissue (not recorded which). The receptors shown here come from an adult man with Graves' hyperthyroidism. The CDR3 runs from the conserved cysteine through the conserved F or W. D genes are given only for firm matches. Clone size, where shown, is once, few, many, or a class for clones that have expanded.

v_call	d_call	cdr3_length	clone_size	j_call	cdr3_aa	cdr3_nt
TRBV11-2	.	15	many	TRBJ2-7	CASSLGVAARYEQYF	TGTGCCAGCAGCTTAGGAGTAGCGGCACGATACGAGCAGTACTTC
TRBV4-1	TRBD2	15	.	TRBJ2-1	CASSSPAGDPSEQFF	TGCGCCAGCAGCTCACCAGCGGGAGATCCTAGTGAGCAGTTCTTC
TRBV7-9	.	15	.	TRBJ1-5	CASSSDRQRNQPQHF	TGTGCCAGCAGCTCTGACAGGCAACGCAATCAGCCCCAGCATTTT
TRBV20-1	.	12	.	TRBJ2-5	CSAKGSNQPQYF	TGCAGTGCCAAGGGTAGCAATCAGCCCCAGTACTTC
TRBV19	.	13	once	TRBJ2-5	CASRHSSFETQYF	TGTGCCAGTAGGCATAGTAGTTTTGAGACCCAGTACTTC
TRBV7-8	.	14	many	TRBJ2-5	CASSLASGLETQYF	TGTGCCAGCAGCTTAGCCTCGGGGCTAGAGACCCAGTACTTC
TRBV7-9	.	13	.	TRBJ2-1	CASSLALRVEQFF	TGTGCCAGCAGCTTAGCCCTACGAGTTGAGCAGTTCTTC
TRBV2	.	12	many	TRBJ1-4	CASRGANEKLFF	TGTGCCAGCAGAGGGGCTAATGAAAAACTGTTTTTT
TRBV15	TRBD1	14	.	TRBJ2-7	CATSTGQGAYEQYF	TGTGCCACCAGCACTGGACAGGGGGCCTACGAGCAGTACTTC
TRBV12-3/TRBV12-4	TRBD1	13	many	TRBJ1-2	CASTWTGSNGYTF	TGTGCCAGCACCTGGACAGGGTCTAATGGCTACACCTTC
TRBV12-3/TRBV12-4	.	15	few	TRBJ1-3	CASSLILGLGNTIYF	TGTGCCAGCAGTTTAATACTGGGGCTCGGAAACACCATATATTTT
TRBV29-1	TRBD1	12	.	TRBJ1-2	CSDNQGAGGYTF	TGCAGCGATAACCAGGGGGCTGGAGGCTACACCTTC
TRBV6-1	TRBD1	15	.	TRBJ2-5	CASSPQGAIGETQYF	TGTGCCAGCTCACCACAGGGGGCAATTGGAGAGACCCAGTACTTC
TRBV30	.	13	.	TRBJ1-2	CAWSHGGAHGYTF	TGTGCCTGGAGTCATGGGGGGGCTCATGGCTACACCTTC
TRBV10-2	TRBD2	14	many	TRBJ2-5	CASSETSGGETQYF	TGCGCCAGCAGTGAGACTAGCGGGGGGGAGACCCAGTACTTC
TRBV7-3	.	18	few	TRBJ1-5	CASSQDHPFGGANQPQHF	TGTGCCAGCAGCCAAGATCACCCGTTCGGGGGCGCTAATCAGCCCCAGCATTTT
TRBV9	.	14	many	TRBJ1-1	CASAPGLMNTEAFF	TGTGCCAGCGCACCGGGACTAATGAACACTGAAGCTTTCTTT
TRBV24-1	.	12	many	TRBJ2-7	CATSAAQDEQYF	TGTGCCACCAGTGCCGCACAGGACGAGCAGTACTTC
TRBV2	TRBD2	14	few	TRBJ2-3	CASSLSGGTDTQYF	TGTGCCAGCAGTTTAAGCGGGGGCACAGATACGCAGTATTTT
TRBV28	.	15	.	TRBJ1-1	CASSFFGSEGTETFF	TGTGCCAGCAGTTTTTTCGGGAGCGAGGGAACTGAAACTTTCTTT
TRBV5-4	.	13	few	TRBJ2-3	CASSLGLADTQYF	TGTGCCAGCAGCTTGGGGCTGGCAGATACGCAGTATTTT
TRBV6-5	TRBD1	13	many	TRBJ2-7	CASRMDRDHEQYF	TGTGCCAGCCGGATGGACAGGGACCACGAGCAGTACTTC
TRBV24-1	TRBD1	14	.	TRBJ2-5	CATSPTGRQETQYF	TGTGCCACCAGTCCGACAGGGCGCCAAGAGACCCAGTACTTC
TRBV6-1	.	14	many	TRBJ1-1	CASTKDIWNTEAFF	TGTGCCAGCACTAAGGACATATGGAACACTGAAGCTTTCTTT
TRBV7-9	TRBD2	20	.	TRBJ2-7	CASSQDLASGRAGHSYEQYF	TGCGCCAGCAGCCAAGATTTGGCTAGCGGGAGGGCCGGCCATTCCTACGAGCAGTACTTC
TRBV5-8	.	13	many	TRBJ1-1	CASSFVQNAEAFF	TGTGCCAGCAGTTTTGTACAGAATGCTGAAGCTTTCTTT
TRBV19	.	13	many	TRBJ1-5	CASSMEADQPQHF	TGTGCCAGTAGTATGGAGGCTGATCAGCCCCAGCATTTT
TRBV29-1	.	12	many	TRBJ2-5	CSVYRPQETQYF	TGCAGCGTTTATAGGCCCCAAGAGACCCAGTACTTC
TRBV7-2	TRBD1	15	few	TRBJ1-2	CASSLVVGDRDGYTF	TGTGCCAGCAGCTTAGTGGTGGGGGACAGGGATGGCTACACCTTC
TRBV5-1	TRBD2	17	few	TRBJ2-5	CASSWQGLGLGGETQYF	TGCGCCAGCAGCTGGCAAGGCCTCGGACTGGGAGGGGAGACCCAGTACTTC
TRBV2	.	12	few	TRBJ2-7	CASREGWYEQYF	TGTGCCAGCAGGGAGGGGTGGTACGAGCAGTACTTC
TRBV6-5	TRBD1	16	.	TRBJ2-7	CASSYHLQGPMDEQYF	TGTGCCAGCAGTTACCACCTACAGGGGCCCATGGACGAGCAGTACTTC
TRBV7-2	.	14	few	TRBJ2-7	CASSSHGPTYEQYF	TGTGCCAGCAGCTCCCACGGGCCGACCTACGAGCAGTACTTC